A selection of T cell receptor beta chains follows, all from one sample in a study of T cell responses to AZD1222 COVID-19 vaccine. Libraries were prepared by immunoSEQ multiplex PCR; TCRdb keeps only in-frame clonotypes and omits some of them. There are some 150,000 clones in the sample; about 88% occur only once, and approximately 3.1% lies in the top ten. The sequencing here drew on peripheral blood, taken on day 0 of AZD1222 vaccination. Every receptor here comes from an adult in good health. The CDR3 runs from the conserved cysteine through the conserved F or W. Fields, in order: clone size, V gene, D gene, J gene, CDR3 DNA, CDR3 protein. A D gene is named only where the DNA matches it firmly. The listing skips clone size in some rows; elsewhere it reads once, few, many or a size class.

>-|TRBV18|TRBD2|TRBJ2-1
TGTGCCAGCTCATTCGGACTAGCGGGGGGTAACAATGAGCAGTTCTTC
CASSFGLAGGNNEQFF
>-|TRBV10-3|-|TRBJ1-6
TGTGCCACAGCGGACCGGGATAATTCACCCCTCCACTTT
CATADRDNSPLHF
>-|TRBV4-3|-|TRBJ2-3
TGCGCCAGCAGCCAATCTTCGTGGGGATCCACAGATACGCAGTATTTT
CASSQSSWGSTDTQYF
>-|TRBV28|TRBD1|TRBJ2-3
TGTGCCAGCAGATCCGGACAGGGGATAGATACGCAGTATTTT
CASRSGQGIDTQYF
>once|TRBV7-8|-|TRBJ1-1
TGTGCCATCGCCGGGGCGAACACTGAAGCTTTCTTT
CAIAGANTEAFF
>-|TRBV27|-|TRBJ1-1
TGTGCCAGCAGTGAACAGTTCAACACTGAAGCTTTCTTT
CASSEQFNTEAFF
>-|TRBV19|-|TRBJ1-6
TGTGCCAGTAGTAACTCCGGGACCGGAGGGGGTTCACCCCTCCACTTT
CASSNSGTGGGSPLHF
>-|TRBV3-1/TRBV3-2|-|TRBJ2-1
TGTGCCAGCAGCCAAGATCTGTGGACTACTAACCCGGGCTCCTACAATGAGCAGTTCTTC
CASSQDLWTTNPGSYNEQFF
>-|TRBV6-5|-|TRBJ2-6
TGTGCCAGCAGGCCCCACTCTGGGGCCAACGTCCTGACTTTC
CASRPHSGANVLTF
>-|TRBV6-5|-|TRBJ1-3
TGTGCCAGCATTCAGGGGTTCAGCGGAAACACCATATATTTT
CASIQGFSGNTIYF
>-|TRBV6-6|-|TRBJ1-4
TGTGCCAGCAGTTCCTCTGAAAAACTGTTTTTT
CASSSSEKLFF
>-|TRBV27|TRBD2|TRBJ2-1
TGTGCCAGCTCTCTAGCGGGGATCTCCTACAATGAGCAGTTCTTC
CASSLAGISYNEQFF
>-|TRBV25-1|-|TRBJ1-5
TGTGCCAGCAGTGAGGAAGGGAGTCAGCCCCAGCATTTT
CASSEEGSQPQHF
>-|TRBV5-5|-|TRBJ2-2
TGTGCCAGCAGCTTGGTTAATAGGGTAAACACCGGGGAGCTGTTTTTT
CASSLVNRVNTGELFF
>-|TRBV27|TRBD1|TRBJ1-1
TGTGCCAGCAGTTCCCCGGGACAGCAGAACACTGAAGCTTTCTTT
CASSSPGQQNTEAFF
>-|TRBV18|TRBD1|TRBJ1-1
TGTGCCAGCTTACAGGGGATTGACACTGAAGCTTTCTTT
CASLQGIDTEAFF
>once|TRBV9|TRBD2|TRBJ2-2
TGTGCCAGCAGCCTCCGCGGGAGCGGGGGGCCGAACACCGGGGAGCTGTTTTTT
CASSLRGSGGPNTGELFF
>-|TRBV27|-|TRBJ2-7
TGTGCCAGCAGTTTATCGCAGCGGGCCTACGAGCAGTACTTC
CASSLSQRAYEQYF
>-|TRBV30|-|TRBJ1-1
TGTGCCTGGAGTGTACTCGGAACAGGAATTGTCTCTGAAGCTTTCTTT
CAWSVLGTGIVSEAFF
>-|TRBV29-1|TRBD1|TRBJ1-1
TGCAGCGGAAACAGGGGCCCTGTGAACACTGAAGCTTTCTTT
CSGNRGPVNTEAFF
>-|TRBV6-6|-|TRBJ1-5
TGTGCCAGCAGTCACGCCCGAGGGTTCGATAGCAATCAGCCCCAGCATTTT
CASSHARGFDSNQPQHF
>-|TRBV10-3|-|TRBJ1-2
TGTGCCATCAGGGTGGACGCCTCTAACTATGGCTACACCTTC
CAIRVDASNYGYTF
>once|TRBV10-3|TRBD2|TRBJ2-2
TGTGCCATCGGCGGGGGGGCCAACACCGGGGAGCTGTTTTTT
CAIGGGANTGELFF
>-|TRBV18|-|TRBJ1-1
TGTGCCAGCTCACCACGAGCCGGGACTGACGCTTCTGAAGCTTTCTTT
CASSPRAGTDASEAFF
>-|TRBV12-3/TRBV12-4|-|TRBJ1-5
TGTGCCAGCAGTCGGACACTTAATCAGCCCCAGCATTTT
CASSRTLNQPQHF
>-|TRBV6-5|-|TRBJ1-4
TGTGCCAACAGTTACTCCGCGGGACGTAATGAAAAACTGTTTTTT
CANSYSAGRNEKLFF
>-|TRBV4-2|-|TRBJ2-3
TGTGCCAGCAGCCAAGGAGCTGGGGGCCCAGATACGCAGTATTTT
CASSQGAGGPDTQYF
>-|TRBV4-1|-|TRBJ1-2
TGCGCCAGCAGCCAAGATTGGAAGCAGCGCTATGGCTACACCTTC
CASSQDWKQRYGYTF
>-|TRBV10-3|TRBD2|TRBJ2-7
TGTGCCATCAGTGATTACGGGACTAGCGGGGCCTACGAGCAGTACTTC
CAISDYGTSGAYEQYF
>-|TRBV7-3|-|TRBJ2-3
TGTGCCAGCAGCTTAAAGCCGGGCACAGATACGCAGTATTTT
CASSLKPGTDTQYF
>-|TRBV4-3|-|TRBJ1-2
TGCGCCAGCAGCCAAGATGGGGGTACAAGCTACACCTTC
CASSQDGGTSYTF
>-|TRBV9|TRBD2|TRBJ2-3
TGTGCCAGCAGCGTAGCGGGGGGGCCGGGTACGCAGTATTTT
CASSVAGGPGTQYF
>-|TRBV7-8|-|TRBJ2-7
TGTGCCAGCAGCGCTGTACAGGGAAGCTCCTACGAGCAGTACTTC
CASSAVQGSSYEQYF
>-|TRBV13|-|TRBJ1-4
TGTGCCAGCAGCTTTAAAACAGCAACTAATGAAAAACTGTTTTTT
CASSFKTATNEKLFF
>-|TRBV18|TRBD1|TRBJ1-4
TGTGCCAGCTCCCCGCAGGGGGCTAGGAGTGAAAAACTGTTTTTT
CASSPQGARSEKLFF
>-|TRBV28|-|TRBJ1-2
TGTGCCAGCAGCGAAGGCCCAGGGACCTATGGCTACACCTTC
CASSEGPGTYGYTF
>once|TRBV27|-|TRBJ2-3
TGTGCCAGCACCTCGGGCGCAAATACGCAGTATTTT
CASTSGANTQYF
>-|TRBV7-9|TRBD1|TRBJ1-1
TGTGCCAGCAGCTCATGGGGACAGATGAACACTGAAGCTTTCTTT
CASSSWGQMNTEAFF
>-|TRBV21-1|-|TRBJ1-6
TGTGCCAGCAGCAAAATTAGCGGGGACTCCTATAATTCACCCCTCCACTTT
CASSKISGDSYNSPLHF
>-|TRBV6-2/TRBV6-3|TRBD2|TRBJ2-1
TGTGCCAGCAGTTACGTAGCGGGTATCTCCTACAATGAGCAGTTCTTC
CASSYVAGISYNEQFF
>-|TRBV5-1|-|TRBJ2-5
TGCGCCAGCAGCTTAACAGGGTTAGAGACCCAGTACTTC
CASSLTGLETQYF
>-|TRBV7-8|TRBD1|TRBJ1-1
TGTGCCAGCAGCTCACAGGGGCCTTGGACTGAAGCTTTCTTT
CASSSQGPWTEAFF
>-|TRBV27|TRBD1|TRBJ2-7
TGTGCCAGCAGGACGACGAGACAGGGACCCTCCTACGAGCAGTACTTC
CASRTTRQGPSYEQYF
>-|TRBV6-6|TRBD1|TRBJ2-2
TGTGCCAGCAGCGACCCCGGACAGGCGAACACCGGGGAGCTGTTTTTT
CASSDPGQANTGELFF
>-|TRBV7-2|-|TRBJ1-6
TGTGCCAGCACCGTTTCACAGGGAGCCGGGTCACCCCTCCACTTT
CASTVSQGAGSPLHF
>-|TRBV3-1/TRBV3-2|TRBD2|TRBJ2-3
TGTGCCAGCAGCCCCGGGGGGGGCACAGATACGCAGTATTTT
CASSPGGGTDTQYF
>-|TRBV19|-|TRBJ2-5
TGTGCCAGTAGTCCCGGGCCGGGGGAGACCCAGTACTTC
CASSPGPGETQYF
>-|TRBV6-5|TRBD1|TRBJ1-6
TGTGCCAGCAGGGCGGGGACAGGGTTGAAATCACCCCTCCACTTT
CASRAGTGLKSPLHF
>-|TRBV11-2|-|TRBJ2-7
TGTGCCAGCAGACCAATGAGTAACCGGGGACCACCCGAGCAGTACTTC
CASRPMSNRGPPEQYF
>-|TRBV7-2|-|TRBJ2-1
TGTGCCAGCAGCTTCGCCTGGAATGAGCAGTTCTTC
CASSFAWNEQFF
>-|TRBV7-2|TRBD1|TRBJ1-6
TGTGCCAGCAGCCCGACAGGGGTGAATTCACCCCTCCACTTT
CASSPTGVNSPLHF
>few|TRBV6-1|-|TRBJ1-5
TGTGCCAGCAGTGAAGCGCTTAATGGGGGGCAGCCCCAGCATTTT
CASSEALNGGQPQHF
>once|TRBV3-1/TRBV3-2|TRBD1|TRBJ1-2
TGTGCCAGCAGCCAAGTCTCGGGACAGGGTTATGGCTACACCTTC
CASSQVSGQGYGYTF
>-|TRBV28|-|TRBJ1-6
TGTGCCAGCAGTTTAATGGGCGGGGATAATTCACCCCTCCACTTT
CASSLMGGDNSPLHF